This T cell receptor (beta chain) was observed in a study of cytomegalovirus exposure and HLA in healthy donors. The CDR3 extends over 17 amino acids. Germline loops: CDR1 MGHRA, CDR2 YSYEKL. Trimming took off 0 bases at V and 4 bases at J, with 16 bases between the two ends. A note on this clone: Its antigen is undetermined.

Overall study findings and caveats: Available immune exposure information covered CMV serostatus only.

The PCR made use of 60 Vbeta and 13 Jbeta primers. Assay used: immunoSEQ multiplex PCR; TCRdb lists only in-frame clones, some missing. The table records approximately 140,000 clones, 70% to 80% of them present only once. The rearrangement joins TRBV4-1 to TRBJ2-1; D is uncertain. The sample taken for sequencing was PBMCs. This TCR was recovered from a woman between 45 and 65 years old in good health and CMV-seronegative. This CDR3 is CASSQDRATAEYNEQFF. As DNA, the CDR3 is TGCGCCAGCAGCCAAGATCGCGCGACGGCGGAATACAATGAGCAGTTCTTC.